Below, 9 T cell receptor beta chains from the same sample are listed, as sequenced in a study of CD8 T cells in ankylosing spondylitis. TCRdb independently ran MiXCR on the 5' RACE reads; one entry per CDR3 protein. The sample comprises fewer than 250,000 distinct CDR3 sequences, roughly 10% of which are singletons, and 2.5% to 3% rests with the top ten. Sequencing used blood, either unsorted or a sorted T cell fraction (not recorded which). The receptors come from a male donor with ankylosing spondylitis or in good health (not recorded which).

This chain links TRBV21-1 with TRBJ2-7. TRBV21-1 is flagged as a pseudogene. The CDR3 extends over 13 amino acids. CDR3 sequence (DNA): TGTGCCAGCAGCAAAGACCCGACACTCGAGGGGTACTTC. Protein: CASSKDPTLEGYF.

At least ten counts were recorded for this clonotype. The chain uses TRBV7-9 and TRBJ1-1; the D is unclear. The CDR3 is 14 residues long. Germline values: CDR1 SEHNR, CDR2 FQNEAQ (reference sequence). The V end lost 4 bases, the J end lost 5 bases, and 14 bases lay between the germline ends. CDR3 sequence (DNA): TGTGCCAGCAGCTCACCAAAAGATCGGACTGAAGCTTTCTTT. Translation: CASSSPKDRTEAFF.

This clonotype appeared many times. V usage is TRBV5-1 and J usage is TRBJ1-4, with D perhaps TRBD1 (6 bases). V lost 4 bases and J lost 8, with 15 bases in between. The germline CDR1 and CDR2 sequences are SGHRS and YFSETQ. The CDR3 loop spans 14 amino acids. The CDR3 DNA follows: TGCGCCAGCAGCCCTACAGGGCTTTCGGAAAAACTGTTTTTT. As protein: CASSPTGLSEKLFF.

This clonotype was counted at least ten times. The chain carries TRBV3-1 and TRBJ2-3; unclear D gene. Germline CDR1 reads LGHDT; CDR2 reads YNNKEL (reference sequence). This CDR3 is built from 11 residues. V lost 3 bases and J lost 6, with 4 bases in between. CDR3 residues: CASSQHDTQYF. CDR3 bases: TGTGCCAGCAGCCAGCATGATACGCAGTATTTT.

This clonotype came up many times. The J gene is TRBJ2-7, the V gene TRBV7-9; TRBD1 might be the D (6 bases). The germline V gene encodes CDR1 SEHNR and CDR2 FQNEAQ (reference sequence). This CDR3 spans 13 amino acids. The V end was cut by 2 bases, the J end by 7 bases, with 12 bases between. For the CDR3, the DNA is TGTGCCAGCAGCTTATCCCACAGGGAGGAGCAGTACTTC. This sequence encodes CASSLSHREEQYF.

This clonotype was seen at least ten times. The rearrangement uses TRBV29-1 and TRBJ1-4; maybe TRBD1 (5 bases). The V gene lost 5 bases and the J gene lost 6 bases, with 7 bases spanning the gap. CDR3 length: 11 residues. CDR1 and CDR2 from the germline V gene are SQVTM and ANQGSEA. CDR3 sequence reads: CSVLGDEKLFF. In nucleotides, the CDR3 is TGCAGCGTTCTGGGGGATGAAAAACTGTTTTTT.

This clonotype was seen ten or more times. The chain is built from TRBV28 and TRBJ2-5, with D possibly TRBD2 on 6 matching bases. Germline lookup yields CDR1 MDHEN and CDR2 SYDVKM. The V end was cut by 5 bases, the J end by 1 base, with 11 bases between. The CDR3 spans 14 residues. Here the CDR3 DNA reads TGTGCCAGCAGTCTTGGAGGGCTCCAAGAGACCCAGTACTTC. It encodes CASSLGGLQETQYF. The full variable domain, completed using reference TRBV28 and TRBJ2-5, is DVKVTQSSRYLVKRTGEKVFLECVQDMDHENMFWYRQDPGLGLRLIYFSYDVKMKEKGDIPEGYSVSREKKERFSLILESASTNQTSMYLCASSLGGLQETQYFGPGTRLLVL.

V is TRBV18 and J is TRBJ2-3; the D gene could be TRBD1 or TRBD2 (5 bases each). This CDR3 has 15 residues. V lost 6 bases, J lost 2 bases, and 15 bases lay in between. Germline loops: CDR1 KGHSH, CDR2 LQKENI. The CDR3 DNA sequence: TGTGCCAGCTCTACCGGGACGCCCCTCACAGATACGCAGTATTTT. Translated, it gives CASSTGTPLTDTQYF.

This clonotype was seen at least ten times. In nucleotides, the CDR3 is TGCAGTGCTAGAGATAATAGCGGGAGAAGGGCAGATACGCAGTATTTT. Protein product: CSARDNSGRRADTQYF. The genes are TRBV20-1 and TRBJ2-3; 9 bases agree with TRBD2. The trim removed 0 bases at V and 4 bases at J, leaving 8 bases unmatched. The CDR3 is made up of 16 amino acids. CDR1 is DFQATT, CDR2 SNEGSKA, per germline (reference sequence).